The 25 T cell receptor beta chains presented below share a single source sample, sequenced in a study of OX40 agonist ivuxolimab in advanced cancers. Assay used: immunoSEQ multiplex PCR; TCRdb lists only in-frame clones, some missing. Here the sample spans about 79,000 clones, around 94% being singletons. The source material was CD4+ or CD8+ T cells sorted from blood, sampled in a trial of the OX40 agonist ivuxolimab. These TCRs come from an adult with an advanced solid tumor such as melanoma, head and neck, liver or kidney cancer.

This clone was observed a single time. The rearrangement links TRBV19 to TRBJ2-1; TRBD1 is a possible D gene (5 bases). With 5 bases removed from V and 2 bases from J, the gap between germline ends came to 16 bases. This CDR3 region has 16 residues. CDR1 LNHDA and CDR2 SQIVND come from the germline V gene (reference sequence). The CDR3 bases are TGTGCCAGTAGTCCATTTTCAGGGAACCCCTACAATGAGCAGTTCTTC. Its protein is CASSPFSGNPYNEQFF. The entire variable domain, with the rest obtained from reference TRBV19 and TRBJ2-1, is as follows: DGGITQSPKYLFRKEGQNVTLSCEQNLNHDAMYWYRQDPGQGLRLIYYSQIVNDFQKGDIAEGYSVSREKKESFPLTVTSAQKNPTAFYLCASSPFSGNPYNEQFFGPGTRLTVL.

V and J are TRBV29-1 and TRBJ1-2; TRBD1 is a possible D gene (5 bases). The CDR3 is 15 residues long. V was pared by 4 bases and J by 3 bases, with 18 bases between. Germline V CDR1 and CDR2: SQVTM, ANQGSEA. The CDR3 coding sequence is TGCAGCGTTGCCACAGGCCGAGGAGTAGACTATGGCTACACCTTC. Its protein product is CSVATGRGVDYGYTF.

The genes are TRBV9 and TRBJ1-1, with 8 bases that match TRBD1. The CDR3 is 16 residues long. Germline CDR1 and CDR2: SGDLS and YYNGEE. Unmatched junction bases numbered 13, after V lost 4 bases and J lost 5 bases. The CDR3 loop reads CASSLRRDRPGTEAFF. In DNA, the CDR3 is TGTGCCAGCAGCCTGCGCCGGGACAGGCCGGGGACTGAAGCTTTCTTT.

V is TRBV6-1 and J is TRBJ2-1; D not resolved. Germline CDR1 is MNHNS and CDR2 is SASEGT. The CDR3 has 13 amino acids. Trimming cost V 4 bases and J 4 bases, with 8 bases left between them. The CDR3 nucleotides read TGTGCCAGCAGTGGATGGGGTTACAATGAGCAGTTCTTC. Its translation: CASSGWGYNEQFF.

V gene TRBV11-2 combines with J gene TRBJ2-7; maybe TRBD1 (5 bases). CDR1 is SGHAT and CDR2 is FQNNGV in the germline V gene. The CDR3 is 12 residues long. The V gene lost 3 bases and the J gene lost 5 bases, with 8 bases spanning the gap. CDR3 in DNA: TGTGCCAGCAGCTTGTGGGGCCACGAGCAGTACTTC. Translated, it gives CASSLWGHEQYF.

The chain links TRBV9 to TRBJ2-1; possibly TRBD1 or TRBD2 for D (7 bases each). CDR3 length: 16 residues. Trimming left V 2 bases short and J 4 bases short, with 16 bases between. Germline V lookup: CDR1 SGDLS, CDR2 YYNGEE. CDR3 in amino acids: CASSVPREGAYNEQFF. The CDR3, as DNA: TGTGCCAGCAGCGTGCCGAGGGAGGGGGCGTACAATGAGCAGTTCTTC.

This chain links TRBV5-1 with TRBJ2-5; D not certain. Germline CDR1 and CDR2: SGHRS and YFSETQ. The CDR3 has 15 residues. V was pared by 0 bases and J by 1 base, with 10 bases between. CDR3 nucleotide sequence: TGCGCCAGCAGCTTGGGGGGTTCGGCCCAAGAGACCCAGTACTTC. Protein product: CASSLGGSAQETQYF.

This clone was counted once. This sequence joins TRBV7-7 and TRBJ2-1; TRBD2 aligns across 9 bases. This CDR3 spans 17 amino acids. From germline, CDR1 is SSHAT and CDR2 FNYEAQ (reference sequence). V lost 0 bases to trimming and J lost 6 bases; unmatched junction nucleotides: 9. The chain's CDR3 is CASSLAPPGGRGNEQFF. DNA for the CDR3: TGTGCCAGCAGCTTAGCCCCCCCGGGCGGGAGGGGCAATGAGCAGTTCTTC. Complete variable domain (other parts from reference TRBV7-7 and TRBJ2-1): GAGVSQSPRYKVTKRGQDVTLRCDPISSHATLYWYQQALGQGPEFLTYFNYEAQPDKSGLPSDRFSAERPEGSISTLTIQRTEQRDSAMYRCASSLAPPGGRGNEQFFGPGTRLTVL.

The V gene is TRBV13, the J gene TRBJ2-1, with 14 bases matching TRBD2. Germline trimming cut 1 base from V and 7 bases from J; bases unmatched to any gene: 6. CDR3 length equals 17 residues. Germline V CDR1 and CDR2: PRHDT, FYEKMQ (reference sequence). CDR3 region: CASSLDVGTSGRNEQFF. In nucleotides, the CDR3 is TGTGCCAGCAGCTTAGACGTAGGGACTAGCGGGAGAAATGAGCAGTTCTTC.

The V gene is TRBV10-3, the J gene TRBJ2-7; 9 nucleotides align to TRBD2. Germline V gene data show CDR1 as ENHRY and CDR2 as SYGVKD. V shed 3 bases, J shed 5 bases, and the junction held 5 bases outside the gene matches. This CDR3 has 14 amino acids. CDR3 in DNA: TGTGCCATCAGTGACGCGGGAGGGTCTAACGAGCAGTACTTC. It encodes CAISDAGGSNEQYF.

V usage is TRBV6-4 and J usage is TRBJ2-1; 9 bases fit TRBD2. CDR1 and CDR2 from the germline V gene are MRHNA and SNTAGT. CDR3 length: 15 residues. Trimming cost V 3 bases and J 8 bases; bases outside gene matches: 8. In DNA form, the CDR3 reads TGTGCCAGCAGTGATAGCGGGGGCTCTGGGGATGAGCAGTTCTTC. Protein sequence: CASSDSGGSGDEQFF.

The CDR3 DNA reads as TGTGCCATCAGTGGTCCCGGTTCGGACGCACATGACGGCTACACCTTC. Translating it yields CAISGPGSDAHDGYTF. J is TRBJ1-2 and V is TRBV10-3, with D uncertain. CDR1 and CDR2 from the germline V gene are ENHRY and SYGVKD. V dropped 4 bases and J dropped 8 bases, with 23 bases sitting between them. The CDR3 extends over 16 amino acids.

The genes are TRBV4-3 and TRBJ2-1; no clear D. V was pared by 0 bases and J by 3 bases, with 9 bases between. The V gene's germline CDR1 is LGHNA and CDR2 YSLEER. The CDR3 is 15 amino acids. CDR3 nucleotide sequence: TGCGCCAGCAGCCAAGATCGCCCTATCTACAATGAGCAGTTCTTC. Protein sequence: CASSQDRPIYNEQFF.

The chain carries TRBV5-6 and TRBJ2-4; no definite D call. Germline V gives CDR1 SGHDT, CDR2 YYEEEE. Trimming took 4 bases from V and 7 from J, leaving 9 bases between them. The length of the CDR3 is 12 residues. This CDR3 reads CASSLGFNIQYF. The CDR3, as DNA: TGTGCCAGCAGCCTCGGGTTCAACATTCAGTACTTC.

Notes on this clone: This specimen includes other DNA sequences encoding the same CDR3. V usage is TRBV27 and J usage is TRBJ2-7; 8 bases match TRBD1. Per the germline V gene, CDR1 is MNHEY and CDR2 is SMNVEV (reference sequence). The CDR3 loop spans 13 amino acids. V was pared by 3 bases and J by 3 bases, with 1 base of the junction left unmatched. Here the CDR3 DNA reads TGTGCCAGCAGTTTTGGACAGGGCTACGAGCAGTACTTC. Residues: CASSFGQGYEQYF.

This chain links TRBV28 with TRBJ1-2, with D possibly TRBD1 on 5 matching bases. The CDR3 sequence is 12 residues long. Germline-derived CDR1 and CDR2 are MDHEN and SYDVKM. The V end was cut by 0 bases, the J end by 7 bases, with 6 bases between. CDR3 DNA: TGTGCCAGCAGTTTATGGGGGGTTGGCTACACCTTC. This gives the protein CASSLWGVGYTF.

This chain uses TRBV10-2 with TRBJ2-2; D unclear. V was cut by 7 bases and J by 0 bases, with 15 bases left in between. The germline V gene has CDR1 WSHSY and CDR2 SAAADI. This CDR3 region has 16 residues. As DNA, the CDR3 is TGCGCCAGCACCTCTTGGTCGTATTCGAACACCGGGGAGCTGTTTTTT. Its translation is CASTSWSYSNTGELFF.

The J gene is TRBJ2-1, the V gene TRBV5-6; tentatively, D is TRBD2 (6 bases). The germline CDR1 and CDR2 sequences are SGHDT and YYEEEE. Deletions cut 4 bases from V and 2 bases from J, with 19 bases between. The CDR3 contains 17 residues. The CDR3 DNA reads TGTGCCAGCAGCAGCCAGGAGGGGTCTGAGACCTACAATGAGCAGTTCTTC. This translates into CASSSQEGSETYNEQFF.

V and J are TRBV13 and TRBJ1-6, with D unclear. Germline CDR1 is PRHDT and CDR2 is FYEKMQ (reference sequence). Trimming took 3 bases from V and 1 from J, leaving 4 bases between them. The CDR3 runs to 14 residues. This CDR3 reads CASSFRSYNSPLHF. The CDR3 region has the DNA TGTGCCAGCAGCTTCCGATCCTATAATTCACCCCTCCACTTT.

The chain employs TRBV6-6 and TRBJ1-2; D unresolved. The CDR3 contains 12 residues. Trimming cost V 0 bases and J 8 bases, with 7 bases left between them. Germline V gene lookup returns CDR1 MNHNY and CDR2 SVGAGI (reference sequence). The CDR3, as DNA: TGTGCCAGCAGTTACTCCGGGGAAGGCTACACCTTC. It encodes CASSYSGEGYTF.

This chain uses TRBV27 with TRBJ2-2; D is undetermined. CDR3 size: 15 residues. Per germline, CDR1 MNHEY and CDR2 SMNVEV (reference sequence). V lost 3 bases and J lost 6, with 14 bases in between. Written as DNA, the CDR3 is TGTGCCAGCAGTTTGGGCCCCCACTTTGCCGGGGAGCTGTTTTTT. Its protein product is CASSLGPHFAGELFF.

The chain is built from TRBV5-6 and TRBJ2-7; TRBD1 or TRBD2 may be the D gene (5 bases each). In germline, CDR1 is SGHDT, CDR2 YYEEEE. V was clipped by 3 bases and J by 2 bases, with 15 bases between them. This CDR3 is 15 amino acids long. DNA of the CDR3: TGTGCCAGCAGCTCCCTTGGTGGGGGTACCTACGAGCAGTACTTC. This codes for CASSSLGGGTYEQYF.

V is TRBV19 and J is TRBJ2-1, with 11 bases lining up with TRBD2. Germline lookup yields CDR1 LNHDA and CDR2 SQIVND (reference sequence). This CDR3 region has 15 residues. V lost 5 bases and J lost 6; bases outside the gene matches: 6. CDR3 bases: TGTGCCAGTAGTGAGACTAGCGGGGTTGGCAATGAGCAGTTCTTC. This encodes CASSETSGVGNEQFF.

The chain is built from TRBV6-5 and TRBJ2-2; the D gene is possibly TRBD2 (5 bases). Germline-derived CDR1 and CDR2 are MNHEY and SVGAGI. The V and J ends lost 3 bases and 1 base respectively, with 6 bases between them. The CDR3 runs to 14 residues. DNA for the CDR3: TGTGCCAGCAGTTATAGCGAGAACACCGGGGAGCTGTTTTTT. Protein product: CASSYSENTGELFF.

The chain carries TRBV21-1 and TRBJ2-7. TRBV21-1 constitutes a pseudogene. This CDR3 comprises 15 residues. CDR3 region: CASSGPRQNTYEQYF. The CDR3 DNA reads TGTGCCAGCAGCGGCCCTCGGCAGAATACCTACGAGCAGTACTTC.